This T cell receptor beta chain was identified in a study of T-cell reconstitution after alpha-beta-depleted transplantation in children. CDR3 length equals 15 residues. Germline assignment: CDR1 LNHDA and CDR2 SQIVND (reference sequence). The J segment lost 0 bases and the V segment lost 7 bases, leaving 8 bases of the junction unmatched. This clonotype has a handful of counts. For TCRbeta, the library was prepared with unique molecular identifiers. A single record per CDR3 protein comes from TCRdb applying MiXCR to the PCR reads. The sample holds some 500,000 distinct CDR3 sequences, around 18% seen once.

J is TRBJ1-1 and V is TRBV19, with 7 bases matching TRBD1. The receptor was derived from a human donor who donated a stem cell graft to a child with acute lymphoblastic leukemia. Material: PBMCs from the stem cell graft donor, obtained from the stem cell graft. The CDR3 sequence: CASTGQVLMNTEAFF. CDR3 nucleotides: TGTGCCAGTACCGGACAGGTCCTCATGAACACTGAAGCTTTCTTT.